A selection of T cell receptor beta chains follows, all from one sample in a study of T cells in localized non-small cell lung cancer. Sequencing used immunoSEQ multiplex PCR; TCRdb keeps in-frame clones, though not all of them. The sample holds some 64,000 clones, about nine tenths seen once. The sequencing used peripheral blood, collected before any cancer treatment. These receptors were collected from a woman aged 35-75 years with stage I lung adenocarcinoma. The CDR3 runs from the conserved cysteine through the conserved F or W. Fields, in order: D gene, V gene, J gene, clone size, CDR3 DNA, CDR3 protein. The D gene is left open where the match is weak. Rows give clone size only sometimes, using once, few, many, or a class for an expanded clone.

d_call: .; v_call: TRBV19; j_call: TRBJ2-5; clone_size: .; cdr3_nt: TGTGCCAGTAGTCCAAAGGGCCCTCAAGAGACCCAGTACTTC; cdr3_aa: CASSPKGPQETQYF
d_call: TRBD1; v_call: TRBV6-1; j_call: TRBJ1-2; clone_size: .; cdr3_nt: TGTGCCAGCAGTTTACAAGGACAGGGCTATGGCTACACCTTC; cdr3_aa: CASSLQGQGYGYTF
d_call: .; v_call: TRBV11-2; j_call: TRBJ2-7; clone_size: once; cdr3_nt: TGTGCCAGCAGCTTAGAGGGTACCGAGCAGTACTTC; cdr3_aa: CASSLEGTEQYF
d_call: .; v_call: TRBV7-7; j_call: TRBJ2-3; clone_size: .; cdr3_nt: TGTGCTAGCAGCTTAATGGGAAGCGCAGATACGCAGTATTTT; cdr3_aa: CASSLMGSADTQYF
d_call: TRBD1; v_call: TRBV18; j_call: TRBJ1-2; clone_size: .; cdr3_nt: TGTGCCAGCTCAGCACAGGGGGCCACGAGTGGCTACACCTTC; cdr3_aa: CASSAQGATSGYTF
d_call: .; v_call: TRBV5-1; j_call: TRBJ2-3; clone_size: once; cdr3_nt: TGCGCCAGCAGCCCCGCCCGGAGCACAGATACGCAGTATTTT; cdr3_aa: CASSPARSTDTQYF
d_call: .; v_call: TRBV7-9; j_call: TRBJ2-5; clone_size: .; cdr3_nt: TGTGCCAGCAGCCCCCGGGGGCCAAGCCGAGAGACCCAGTACTTC; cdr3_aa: CASSPRGPSRETQYF
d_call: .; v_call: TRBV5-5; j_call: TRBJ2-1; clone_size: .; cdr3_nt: TGTGCCAGCAGCCGCGCCCTGGACAGCTCCTACAATGAGCAGTTCTTC; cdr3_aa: CASSRALDSSYNEQFF
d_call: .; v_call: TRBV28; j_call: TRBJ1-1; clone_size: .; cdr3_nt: TGTGCCAGCAGCCTAGGGGGGAGGGGCACTGAAGCTTTCTTT; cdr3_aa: CASSLGGRGTEAFF
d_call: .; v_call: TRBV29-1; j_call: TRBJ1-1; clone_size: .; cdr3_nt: TGCAGCGTTAGGACGGTGAACACTGAAGCTTTCTTT; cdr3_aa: CSVRTVNTEAFF
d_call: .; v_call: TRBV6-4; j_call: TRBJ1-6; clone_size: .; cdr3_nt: TGTGCCAGCAGAGGACAGATTAATTCACCCCTCCACTTT; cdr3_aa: CASRGQINSPLHF
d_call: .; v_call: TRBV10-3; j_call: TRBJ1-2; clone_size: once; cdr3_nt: TGTGCCATCAGCCTCTTTACAGCTAACTATGGCTACACCTTC; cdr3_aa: CAISLFTANYGYTF
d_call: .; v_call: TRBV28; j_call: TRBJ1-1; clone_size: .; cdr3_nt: TGTGCCACGAGGGACTTCGAACGGAACACTGAAGCTTTCTTT; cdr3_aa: CATRDFERNTEAFF
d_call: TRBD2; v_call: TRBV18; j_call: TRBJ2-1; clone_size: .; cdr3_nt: TGTGCCAGCTCACCGATGAGCGGGGGGGCCGGCAATGAGCAGTTCTTC; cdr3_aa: CASSPMSGGAGNEQFF
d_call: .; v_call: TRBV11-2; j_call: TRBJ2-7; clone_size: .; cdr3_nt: TGTGCCAGCAGCTTAGCACTAGCCCACCCCTTCTACGAGCAGTACTTC; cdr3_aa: CASSLALAHPFYEQYF
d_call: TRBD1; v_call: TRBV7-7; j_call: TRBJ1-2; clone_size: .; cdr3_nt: TGTGCCAGCAGCTTACGGTGGGTCGGGGACAGACACCGTGGGTACTATGGCTACACCTTC; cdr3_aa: CASSLRWVGDRHRGYYGYTF
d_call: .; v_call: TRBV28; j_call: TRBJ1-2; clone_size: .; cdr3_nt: TGTGCCAGCAGTTCAGGCGTTGGGGTTTCTGTCTATGGCTACACCTTC; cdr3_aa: CASSSGVGVSVYGYTF
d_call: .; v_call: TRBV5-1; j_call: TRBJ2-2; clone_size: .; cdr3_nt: TGCGCCAGCAGCTTGATATTGAACACCGGGGAGCTGTTTTTT; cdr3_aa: CASSLILNTGELFF
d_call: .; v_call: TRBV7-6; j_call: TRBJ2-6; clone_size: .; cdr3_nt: TGTGCCAGCAGGGGGGCCTCTGGGGCCAACGTCCTGACTTTC; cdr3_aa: CASRGASGANVLTF
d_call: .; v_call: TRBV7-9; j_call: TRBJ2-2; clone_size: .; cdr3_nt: TGTGCCAGCAGCTTAACCGGGTTACACACCGGGGAGCTGTTTTTT; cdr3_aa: CASSLTGLHTGELFF
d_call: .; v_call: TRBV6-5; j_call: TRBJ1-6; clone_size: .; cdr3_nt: TGTGCCAGCAGTTACGGGTCCAATTCACCCCTCCACTTT; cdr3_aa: CASSYGSNSPLHF
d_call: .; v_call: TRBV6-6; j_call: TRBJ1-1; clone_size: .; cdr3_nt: TGTGCCAGCAGTTCGAGCACTGAAGCTTTCTTT; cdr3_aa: CASSSSTEAFF
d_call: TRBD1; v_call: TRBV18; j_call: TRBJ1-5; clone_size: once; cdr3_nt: TGTGCCAGCTCACCTGGACAGGGTGGGGGGAGCAATCAGCCCCAGCATTTT; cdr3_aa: CASSPGQGGGSNQPQHF
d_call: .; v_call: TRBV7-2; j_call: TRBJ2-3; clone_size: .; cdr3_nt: TGTGCCAGCAGCTTAGTATACCAGAACACAGATACGCAGTATTTT; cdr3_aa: CASSLVYQNTDTQYF
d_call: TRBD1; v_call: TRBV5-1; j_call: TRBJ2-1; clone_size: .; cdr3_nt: TGCGCCAGCAGCTTATTAGGACAGGGGGCGAATGAGCAGTTCTTC; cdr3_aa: CASSLLGQGANEQFF
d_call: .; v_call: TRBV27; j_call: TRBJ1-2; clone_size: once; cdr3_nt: TGTGCCAGCCGGGCGGGGTATCAAAATGGCTACACCTTC; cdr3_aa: CASRAGYQNGYTF
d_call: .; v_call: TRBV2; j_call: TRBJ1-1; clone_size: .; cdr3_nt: TGTGCCAGCGGCCAGGGGCCTCTTAGCACTGAAGCTTTCTTT; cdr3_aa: CASGQGPLSTEAFF
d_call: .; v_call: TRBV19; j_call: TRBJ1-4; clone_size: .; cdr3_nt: TGTGCCAGCCACCTCCAGGGGACTAATGAAAAACTGTTTTTT; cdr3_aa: CASHLQGTNEKLFF
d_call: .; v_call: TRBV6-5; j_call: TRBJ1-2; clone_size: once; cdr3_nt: TGTGCCAGCAGTTACGATGGCAGGGTAGGGCGCTACACCTTC; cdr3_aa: CASSYDGRVGRYTF
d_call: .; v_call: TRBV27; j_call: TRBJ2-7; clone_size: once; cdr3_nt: TGTGCCAGCAGTTTGTCGTGGAGTTTTGACGAGCAGTACTTC; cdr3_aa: CASSLSWSFDEQYF
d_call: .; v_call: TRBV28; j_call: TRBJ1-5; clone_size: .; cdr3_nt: TGTGCCAGCAGTTCGAGGGGCAATCAGCCCCAGCATTTT; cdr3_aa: CASSSRGNQPQHF
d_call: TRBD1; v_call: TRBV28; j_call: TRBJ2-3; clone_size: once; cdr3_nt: TGTGCCAGCAGTCCTCAGGGGGCCGTAGATACGCAGTATTTT; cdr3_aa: CASSPQGAVDTQYF
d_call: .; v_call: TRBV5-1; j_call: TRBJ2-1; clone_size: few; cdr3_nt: TGCGCCAGCAGCCTCCAGGCCGGGGGGCACTACAATGAGCAGTTCTTC; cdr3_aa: CASSLQAGGHYNEQFF
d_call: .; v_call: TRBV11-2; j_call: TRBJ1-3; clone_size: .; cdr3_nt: TGTGCCAGCAGCTTACGGGGAGCGGGGGCCGGTGGAAACACCATATATTTT; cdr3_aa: CASSLRGAGAGGNTIYF
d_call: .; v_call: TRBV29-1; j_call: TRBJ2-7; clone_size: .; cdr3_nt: TGCAGCGTTGTTACAGCGGGCGGGATTCACGAGCAGTACTTC; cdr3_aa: CSVVTAGGIHEQYF
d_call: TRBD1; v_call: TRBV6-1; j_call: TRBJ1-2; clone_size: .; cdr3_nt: TGTGCCAGCAGTGAGGCACCGGGACAGTCCTATGGCTACACCTTC; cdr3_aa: CASSEAPGQSYGYTF
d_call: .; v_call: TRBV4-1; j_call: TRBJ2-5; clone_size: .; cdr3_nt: TGCGCCAGCAGCCAAGATAGGGGGACGTCGGGGGAGACCCAGTACTTC; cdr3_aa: CASSQDRGTSGETQYF
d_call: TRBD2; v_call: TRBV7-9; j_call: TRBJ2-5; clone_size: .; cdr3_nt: TGTGCCAGCAGCCGGGGGGTCGGGAGGGCCGTAGAGACCCAGTACTTC; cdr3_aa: CASSRGVGRAVETQYF
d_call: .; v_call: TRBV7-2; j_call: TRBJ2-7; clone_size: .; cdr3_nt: TGTGCCAGCAGCGTTGGACTTGGGAATTACGAGCAGTACTTC; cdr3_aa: CASSVGLGNYEQYF
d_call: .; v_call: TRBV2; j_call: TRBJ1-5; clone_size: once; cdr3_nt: TGTGCCAGCAGTGCCGACGGAAACAATCAGCCCCAGCATTTT; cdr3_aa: CASSADGNNQPQHF
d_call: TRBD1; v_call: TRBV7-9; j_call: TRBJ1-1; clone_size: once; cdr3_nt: TGTGCCAGCAGCGGTCGCAGGGGGCGAAATATCGACACTGAAGCTTTCTTT; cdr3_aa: CASSGRRGRNIDTEAFF
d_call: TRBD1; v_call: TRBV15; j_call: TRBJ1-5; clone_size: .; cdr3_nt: TGTGCCACCAGCAGGGGGACAGGGGGCGGTGCCAATCAGCCCCAGCATTTT; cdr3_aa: CATSRGTGGGANQPQHF
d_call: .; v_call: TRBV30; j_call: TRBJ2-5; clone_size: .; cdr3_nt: TGTGCCTGGAGTAGGGGGGAGACCCAGTACTTC; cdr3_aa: CAWSRGETQYF
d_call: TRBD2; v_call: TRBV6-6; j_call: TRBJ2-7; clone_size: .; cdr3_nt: TGTGCCAGCAGTTACTCGATGGGAGGGCCCCACGAGCAGTACTTC; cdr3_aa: CASSYSMGGPHEQYF
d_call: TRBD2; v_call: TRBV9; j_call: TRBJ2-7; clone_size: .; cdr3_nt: TGTGCCAGCAGCGTAGCCGCCGGGACTAGCGGGAGCACGACCTACGAGCAGTACTTC; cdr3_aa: CASSVAAGTSGSTTYEQYF
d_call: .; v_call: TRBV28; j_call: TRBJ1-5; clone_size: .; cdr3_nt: TGTGCCAGCAGTTTAAGACAGGCCCTTGGCAATCAGCCCCAGCATTTT; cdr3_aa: CASSLRQALGNQPQHF
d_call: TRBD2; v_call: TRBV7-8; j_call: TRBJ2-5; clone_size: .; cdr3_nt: TGTGCCAGCGGTAATCCGGGACTAGCGGGAGTTTCATCGGGCGAGACCCAGTACTTC; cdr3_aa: CASGNPGLAGVSSGETQYF
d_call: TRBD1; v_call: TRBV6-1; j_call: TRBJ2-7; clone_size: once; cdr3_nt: TGTGCCAGCAGTGAAAGGGACAGCTACGAGCAGTACTTC; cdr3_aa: CASSERDSYEQYF
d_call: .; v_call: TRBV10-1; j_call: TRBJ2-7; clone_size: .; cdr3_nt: TGCGCCAGCAGTGGGGGCCGCGAGCAGTACTTC; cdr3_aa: CASSGGREQYF
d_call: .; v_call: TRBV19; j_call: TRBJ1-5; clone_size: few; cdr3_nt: TGTGCCAGTAGTATAGATGGAGGGCGCAATCAGCCCCAGCATTTT; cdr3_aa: CASSIDGGRNQPQHF
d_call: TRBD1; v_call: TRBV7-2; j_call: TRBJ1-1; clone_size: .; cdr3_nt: TGTGCCAGCAGCCTCGCCGAGGACAGGGTCGTCCGATGGGGCACTGAAGCTTTCTTT; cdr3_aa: CASSLAEDRVVRWGTEAFF
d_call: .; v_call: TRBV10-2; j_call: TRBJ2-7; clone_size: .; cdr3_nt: TGCGCCAGCAGTTTCAGGGCGTTCCCCTACGAGCAGTACTTC; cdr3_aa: CASSFRAFPYEQYF